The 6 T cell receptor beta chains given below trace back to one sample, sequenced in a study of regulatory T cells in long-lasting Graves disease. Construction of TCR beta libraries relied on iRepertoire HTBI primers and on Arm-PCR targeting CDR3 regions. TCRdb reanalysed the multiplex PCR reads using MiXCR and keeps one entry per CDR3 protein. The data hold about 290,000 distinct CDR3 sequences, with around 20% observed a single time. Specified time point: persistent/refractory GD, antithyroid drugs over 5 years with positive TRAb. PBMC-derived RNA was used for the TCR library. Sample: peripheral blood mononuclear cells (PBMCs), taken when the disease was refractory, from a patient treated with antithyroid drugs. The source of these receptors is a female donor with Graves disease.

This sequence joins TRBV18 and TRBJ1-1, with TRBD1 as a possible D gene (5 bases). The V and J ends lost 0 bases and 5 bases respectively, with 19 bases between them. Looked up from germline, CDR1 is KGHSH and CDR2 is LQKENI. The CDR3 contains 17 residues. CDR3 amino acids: CASSPPVDTRMGTEAFF. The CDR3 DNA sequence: TGTGCCAGCTCACCACCGGTGGACACCCGAATGGGGACTGAAGCTTTCTTT.

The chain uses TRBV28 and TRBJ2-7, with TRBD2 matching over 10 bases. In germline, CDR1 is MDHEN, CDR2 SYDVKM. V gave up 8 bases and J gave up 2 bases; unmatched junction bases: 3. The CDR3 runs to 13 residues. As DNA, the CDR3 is TGTGCCAGCGCTAGCGGGAGCGCCTACGAGCAGTACTTC. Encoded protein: CASASGSAYEQYF.

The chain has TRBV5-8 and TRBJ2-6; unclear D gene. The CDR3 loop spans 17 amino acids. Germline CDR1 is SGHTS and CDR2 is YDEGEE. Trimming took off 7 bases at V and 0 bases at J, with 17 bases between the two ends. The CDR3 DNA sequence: TGTGCCAGCCCCACCATGACAAACCGCTCTGGGGCCAACGTCCTGACTTTC. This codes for CASPTMTNRSGANVLTF. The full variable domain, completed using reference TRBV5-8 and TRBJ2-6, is EAGVTQSPTHLIKTRGQQATLRCSPISGHTSVYWYQQALGLGLQFLLWYDEGEERNRGNFPPRFSGRQFPNYSSELNVNALELEDSALYLCASPTMTNRSGANVLTFGAGSRLTVL.

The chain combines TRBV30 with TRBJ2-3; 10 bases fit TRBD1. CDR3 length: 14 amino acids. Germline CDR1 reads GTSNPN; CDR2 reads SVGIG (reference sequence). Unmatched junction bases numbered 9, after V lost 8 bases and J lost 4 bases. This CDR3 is CALTSTGGADTQYF. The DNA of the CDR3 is TGTGCCCTTACTTCGACAGGGGGCGCAGATACGCAGTATTTT.

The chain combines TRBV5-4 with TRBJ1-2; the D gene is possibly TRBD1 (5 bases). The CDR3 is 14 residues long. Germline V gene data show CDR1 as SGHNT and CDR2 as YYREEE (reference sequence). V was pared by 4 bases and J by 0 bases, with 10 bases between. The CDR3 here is CASSAGRANYGYTF. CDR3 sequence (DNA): TGTGCCAGCAGCGCAGGGAGAGCTAACTATGGCTACACCTTC.

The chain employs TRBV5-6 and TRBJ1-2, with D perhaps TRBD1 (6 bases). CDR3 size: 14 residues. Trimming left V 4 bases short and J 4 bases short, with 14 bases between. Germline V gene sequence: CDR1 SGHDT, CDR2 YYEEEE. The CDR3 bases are TGTGCCAGCAGCGGAGACAGGCCTCCCTATGGCTACACCTTC. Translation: CASSGDRPPYGYTF. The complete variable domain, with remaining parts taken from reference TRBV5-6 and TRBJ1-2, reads DAGVTQSPTHLIKTRGQQVTLRCSPKSGHDTVSWYQQALGQGPQFIFQYYEEEERQRGNFPDRFSGHQFPNYSSELNVNALLLGDSALYLCASSGDRPPYGYTFGSGTRLTVV.